This T cell receptor (beta chain) derives from a study of blood T cell repertoires in COVID-19. Looking at the study overall: Sources were T cells, B-cell-depleted T cells, or PBMCs; the material itself was cDNA or gDNA.

Profiling relied on immunoSEQ multiplex PCR, and the TCRdb table lists in-frame clones only, not all of them. The sample includes about 160,000 clones, around 87% of them seen just once. There are a few counts of this clone. Germline CDR1 and CDR2: MNHEY and SMNVEV (reference sequence). This CDR3 comprises 14 residues. V lost 8 bases, J lost 5 bases, and 9 bases stayed unmatched. The receptor was derived from a woman aged 45-65 years who had recovered from COVID-19. Input material: PBMCs or T cells enriched from blood (not recorded which). V is TRBV27 and J is TRBJ1-2, with 9 bases lining up with TRBD1. The CDR3 region has the DNA TGTGCCAGCGGGTTGACAGGGGGTGGGTATGGCTACACCTTC. Translation: CASGLTGGGYGYTF.